This TCR beta chain was recovered during a study of CD8 T cells in ankylosing spondylitis. Findings of the study overall: Past research had described some motif variants in reactive arthritis synovial fluid and blood. What appeared characteristic of ankylosing spondylitis blood was a TCR beta motif of 7 or 8 highly homologous variants.

A word on this clonotype: The antigen is not known.

TCRdb fed the 5' RACE reads into MiXCR, producing one record per CDR3 protein. Of hundreds of thousands of distinct CDR3 sequences listed, approximately 12% are singletons. This CDR3 is 12 amino acids long. Germline CDR1 LGHNA, CDR2 YNFKEQ. Trimming stripped 4 bases from V and 7 bases from J, with 8 bases between. J is TRBJ2-4 and V is TRBV4-2, with D uncertain. Sequencing used blood, either unsorted or a sorted T cell fraction (not recorded which). The sequence derives from a male donor with ankylosing spondylitis. The CDR3 here is CASSPNQNIQYF. CDR3 in DNA: TGTGCCAGCAGCCCTAACCAGAACATTCAGTACTTC.